This T cell receptor (beta chain) was sequenced for a study of CD8+CD57+ T cells in acquired aplastic anemia. Background on the study: On average, sorted CD4+ and CD8+ cells gave approximately 3.5 ug of DNA.

Both TCR beta VDJ combination and CDR3 sequence profiling were carried out. Genomic DNA was the template for this profiling. MiXCR was run by TCRdb on the reads, yielding one entry per CDR3 protein. The profile covers about 210,000 distinct CDR3 sequences, with roughly 35% appearing a single time and 1.1% taken by the ten largest. Trimming removed 4 bases from V and 3 bases from J, with 4 bases in between. Germline CDR1 reads DFQATT; CDR2 reads SNEGSKA (reference sequence). The CDR3 contains 11 residues. The sample comprised sorted CD4+, CD8+, or CD8+CD57+ T cells (not recorded which) from PBMCs. The gene calls are TRBV20-1 and TRBJ2-1; D is uncertain. The source is a human donor in good health, serving as a control. The CDR3 is CSATLYNEQFF. The CDR3 nucleotides read TGCAGTGCTACCCTCTACAATGAGCAGTTCTTC.